The 17 T cell receptor beta chains presented below share a single source sample, sequenced in a study of T cell repertoires in cytomegalovirus infection. No cognate antigen is known for these TCRs. MiXCR was run by TCRdb on the reads, yielding one entry per CDR3 protein. Of fewer than 900,000 distinct CDR3 sequences in the sample, 25% to 35% were seen once. The source material was cultured CD8+ T cells from PBMCs, sampled from culture after CMV antigen stimulation. Receptors originate from a human donor in good health (CMV status not recorded). Some clones in this sample may be carry-over from other donors' samples.

This clonotype has more than one count but fewer than ten. The chain employs TRBV6-6 and TRBJ2-1; 11 bases are a match to TRBD2. Germline lookup yields CDR1 MNHNY and CDR2 SVGAGI (reference sequence). The junction had 21 bases not matched to a gene; V was cut back by 2 bases and J by 6 bases. CDR3 length: 21 residues. CDR3 in DNA: TGTGCCAGCAGTTACCCTACCCCGGGGACAGACCTAGCGGGGGGCCGCAATGAGCAGTTCTTC. Its translation: CASSYPTPGTDLAGGRNEQFF.

This chain connects TRBV7-3 to TRBJ2-1; 10 bases line up with TRBD2. This CDR3 contains 15 residues. With 3 bases clipped from V and 10 bases from J, the junction kept 9 bases outside the gene matches. Germline CDR1 SGHTA, CDR2 FQGTGA. The DNA of the CDR3 is TGTGCCAGCAGCTTCAGCGGGGGGGCTATAAAGGAGCAGTTCTTC. This sequence encodes CASSFSGGAIKEQFF.

In its sample, this clonotype was seen many times. The V and J genes are TRBV7-9 and TRBJ2-1; D tentatively reads TRBD1 or TRBD2 (5 bases each). V was shortened by 6 bases and J by 4 bases, with 19 bases between the two germline ends. The CDR3 has 16 residues. CDR1 is SEHNR and CDR2 is FQNEAQ in the germline V gene (reference sequence). The CDR3 coding sequence is TGTGCCAGCAGGAGACAGACCGGAGGCCTTTACAATGAGCAGTTCTTC. This encodes CASRRQTGGLYNEQFF.

The chain couples TRBV5-6 to TRBJ2-1; D uncertain. Germline lookup yields CDR1 SGHDT and CDR2 YYEEEE. The CDR3 sequence is 16 residues long. V lost 0 bases and J lost 2, with 12 bases in between. CDR3 bases: TGTGCCAGCAGCTTGGAAAGGGTGACTCCCTACAATGAGCAGTTCTTC. This gives the protein CASSLERVTPYNEQFF. Filled out from reference TRBV5-6 and TRBJ2-1, the complete variable domain reads DAGVTQSPTHLIKTRGQQVTLRCSPKSGHDTVSWYQQALGQGPQFIFQYYEEEERQRGNFPDRFSGHQFPNYSSELNVNALLLGDSALYLCASSLERVTPYNEQFFGPGTRLTVL.

This chain links TRBV7-4 with TRBJ2-5, with D maybe TRBD1 (6 bases). The V and J ends lost 1 base and 5 bases respectively, with 14 bases between them. The CDR3 sequence is 15 residues long. Germline lookup yields CDR1 SGHVT and CDR2 SQSDAQ. CDR3 residues: CASSLGTARFETQYF. In DNA, the CDR3 is TGTGCCAGCAGCTTAGGGACAGCCCGTTTCGAGACCCAGTACTTC.

This clonotype was recorded a few times. The chain combines TRBV6-2 or TRBV6-3 with TRBJ2-1, with 8 bases matching TRBD2. The CDR3 totals 17 residues. Germline CDR1 MNHEY, CDR2 SVGEGT. V dropped 2 bases and J dropped 9; count of bases not matched to a gene: 15. As DNA, the CDR3 is TGTGCCAGCAGTTACCGGGATAGCGGGGCCCTAGGGAGTGAGCAGTTCTTC. This translates into CASSYRDSGALGSEQFF.

This clonotype has a single count. This chain joins TRBV4-1 and TRBJ1-2; D is unclear. V lost 0 bases and J 4 bases, leaving 15 bases between the germline ends. Germline CDR1 is MGHRA and CDR2 is YSYEKL. The CDR3 has 16 residues. The CDR3 is CASSQDLKGFSYGYTF. Written as DNA, the CDR3 is TGCGCCAGCAGCCAAGATCTTAAGGGTTTCAGCTATGGCTACACCTTC.

This clonotype turned up a few times. The chain uses TRBV7-9 and TRBJ2-1, with D tentatively TRBD1 (6 bases). Germline CDR1 SEHNR, CDR2 FQNEAQ (reference sequence). CDR3 length: 16 amino acids. V lost 5 bases and J lost 0, with 14 bases in between. CDR3 in DNA: TGTGCCAGCAGCCCGCCGGACAGTCACTCCTACAATGAGCAGTTCTTC. The encoded protein is CASSPPDSHSYNEQFF. Complete variable domain (other parts from reference TRBV7-9 and TRBJ2-1): DTGVSQNPRHKITKRGQNVTFRCDPISEHNRLYWYRQTLGQGPEFLTYFQNEAQLEKSRLLSDRFSAERPKGSFSTLEIQRTEQGDSAMYLCASSPPDSHSYNEQFFGPGTRLTVL.

The rearrangement joins TRBV4-1 to TRBJ2-2, with D tentatively TRBD2 (5 bases). Germline CDR1 MGHRA, CDR2 YSYEKL. The CDR3 consists of 16 residues. Between the trimmed V and J ends, which lost 0 bases and 3 bases, there was a span of 11 bases. The CDR3 DNA reads TGCGCCAGCAGCCAAGATTCTTGGCGGGACACCGGGGAGCTGTTTTTT. Protein product: CASSQDSWRDTGELFF.

This clonotype was counted at least ten times. This CDR3 reads CASSLAFLEGKNEKLFF. DNA for the CDR3: TGTGCCAGCAGCTTAGCGTTTTTGGAGGGAAAAAATGAAAAACTGTTTTTT. This chain joins TRBV7-8 and TRBJ1-4; no reliable D call. Germline lookup yields CDR1 SGHVS and CDR2 FQNEAQ. Trimming removed 0 bases at V and 5 bases at J, with 16 bases between. This CDR3 is 17 amino acids long.

In this sample, this clonotype turned up a few times. The V and J genes are TRBV6-6 and TRBJ2-2; 8 nucleotides match TRBD1. Per the germline V gene, CDR1 is MNHNY and CDR2 is SVGAGI (reference sequence). The V segment lost 7 bases and the J segment 1 base; nucleotides outside the gene matches: 5. The CDR3 is 15 amino acids. CDR3 sequence: CASIFGTGNTGELFF. The DNA of the CDR3 is TGTGCCAGCATCTTCGGGACAGGGAACACCGGGGAGCTGTTTTTT.

This clonotype is a singleton in its sample. This rearrangement joins TRBV28 to TRBJ1-2; possible D gene TRBD1, 5 bases. Germline assignment: CDR1 MDHEN and CDR2 SYDVKM. V was cut by 5 bases and J by 1 base, with 17 bases left in between. The CDR3 is 16 residues long. CDR3: CASSPSAGTVNYGYTF. The CDR3 nucleotides read TGTGCCAGCAGTCCCTCAGCCGGGACGGTTAACTATGGCTACACCTTC.

The DNA for the CDR3 is TGTGCCACCAGTGGCGCAGGGCGAGGAGAGACCCAGTACTTC. Its translation: CATSGAGRGETQYF. This chain connects TRBV24-1 to TRBJ2-5, with D perhaps TRBD1 (5 bases). V was pared by 5 bases and J by 4 bases, with 13 bases between. The CDR3 contains 14 residues. Germline lookup yields CDR1 KGHDR and CDR2 SFDVKD.

This clonotype was counted only a few times. The rearrangement joins TRBV5-5 to TRBJ2-7, with TRBD1 matching 7 bases. The CDR3 spans 15 residues. V trimming: 3 bases; J trimming: 2 bases; junction bases outside the gene matches: 8. Germline CDR1 SGHKS, CDR2 YYEKEE (reference sequence). The CDR3 bases are TGTGCCAGCAGCTCGGGACAGACCTCCGCCTACGAGCAGTACTTC. This translates into CASSSGQTSAYEQYF.

J is TRBJ2-1 and V is TRBV9, with 8 positions matching TRBD2. There are 13 residues in the CDR3. J gave up 7 bases and V 6 bases, and 6 bases lay outside the gene matches. From germline, CDR1 is SGDLS and CDR2 YYNGEE. CDR3 DNA sequence: TGTGCCAGCAACAGCGGGGGTTGGAATGAGCAGTTCTTC. Residues: CASNSGGWNEQFF.

The J gene is TRBJ1-6, the V gene TRBV20-1; 8 nucleotides agree with TRBD1. Trimming removed 0 bases from V and 13 bases from J; junction bases left unmatched: 17. Germline assignment: CDR1 DFQATT and CDR2 SNEGSKA (reference sequence). The CDR3 loop spans 17 amino acids. The CDR3 here is CSARDRELGQGLYPLHF. For the CDR3, the DNA is TGCAGTGCTAGAGATCGCGAGCTCGGACAGGGACTATACCCCCTCCACTTT.

The chain carries TRBV2 and TRBJ2-2; TRBD1 aligns across 9 bases. Germline assignment: CDR1 SNHLY and CDR2 FYNNEI. J gave up 14 bases and V 6 bases, and 4 bases lay outside the gene matches. The CDR3 totals 11 residues. The CDR3, as DNA: TGTGCCAGCAGAGCGGGACAGGGACTGTTTTTT. This codes for CASRAGQGLFF.